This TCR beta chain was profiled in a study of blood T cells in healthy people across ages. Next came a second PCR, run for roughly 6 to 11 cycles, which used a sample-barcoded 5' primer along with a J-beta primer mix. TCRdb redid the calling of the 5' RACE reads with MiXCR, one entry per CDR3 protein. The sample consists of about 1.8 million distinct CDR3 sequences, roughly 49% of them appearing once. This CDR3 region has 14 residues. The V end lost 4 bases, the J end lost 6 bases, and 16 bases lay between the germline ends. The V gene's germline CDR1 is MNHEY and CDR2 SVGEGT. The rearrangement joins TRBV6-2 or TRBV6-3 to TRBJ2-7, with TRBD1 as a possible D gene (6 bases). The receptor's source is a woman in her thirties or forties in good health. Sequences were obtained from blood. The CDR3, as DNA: TGTGCCAGCAGTTTCACAGGGTTTCCCACCGAGCAGTACTTC. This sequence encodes CASSFTGFPTEQYF.